These T cell receptor beta chains were read from a single sample in a study of shared clonotypes between healthy human individuals. Measured with immunoSEQ multiplex PCR; TCRdb has only the in-frame clones, and not every one. Found here are around 1.1 million clones, 75% to 85% of them singletons; the top ten hold 0.6% to 0.75%. Sequencing used memory CD4+ T cells from PBMCs. The receptors were sampled from a man in his late teens or twenties in good health. Some clones in this sample may be carry-over from other donors' samples. The CDR3 runs from the conserved cysteine through the conserved F or W.

v_call: TRBV9; cdr3_aa: CASSPDGINQPQHF
v_call: TRBV20-1; cdr3_aa: CSALGNNEQFF
v_call: TRBV4-1; cdr3_aa: CASSQDPREGETQYF
v_call: TRBV10-3; cdr3_aa: CAISEGLAGFYEQYF
v_call: TRBV6-1; cdr3_aa: CASSPTYEQYF
v_call: TRBV9; cdr3_aa: CASSPRPPGTGELFF
v_call: TRBV6-5; cdr3_aa: CASSYSWKGERGEQYF
v_call: TRBV28; cdr3_aa: CASSLLMFKGMETQYF
v_call: TRBV30; cdr3_aa: CAWSVSPRRTGYLGGYTF
v_call: TRBV7-2; cdr3_aa: CASSWGPAHEQYF
v_call: TRBV6-5; cdr3_aa: CASSKGGHPEAFF
v_call: TRBV7-7; cdr3_aa: CASSPLPSGEKLFF
v_call: TRBV5-4; cdr3_aa: CASSRPSGGSSYNEQFF
v_call: TRBV4-3; cdr3_aa: CASSAGLVNEQYF
v_call: TRBV7-2; cdr3_aa: CASSSASDTQYF
v_call: TRBV4-1; cdr3_aa: CASSLSSSVRLHEQYF
v_call: TRBV21-1; cdr3_aa: CASSLEGVIFGGLRTHSGNTIYF